This is a list of T cell receptor beta chains from one sample in a study of cytomegalovirus exposure and HLA in healthy donors. Generated by immunoSEQ multiplex PCR, the TCRdb table keeps only in-frame clones and is missing some. The sample lists just under 95,000 clones; more than 65% were seen once. The sample was PBMCs. The receptors here all came from a human donor in good health. Each CDR3 is given with its conserved first and last residue. Fields, in order: CDR3 DNA, CDR3 protein, clone size, V gene, J gene, D gene. D genes are given only for firm matches. Expanded clones get a size class; other rows say once, few or many, or leave the size out.

CDR3 DNA: TGTGCCAGCAGCCCCACCCTTCAGGGGAGAGCTTTCTTT; CDR3 protein: CASSPTLQGRAFF; clone size: -; V gene: TRBV27; J gene: TRBJ1-1; D gene: -
CDR3 DNA: TGTGCCACCAGCAGACCCACTGGTTCCGCGGGGCTAACAGATACGCAGTATTTT; CDR3 protein: CATSRPTGSAGLTDTQYF; clone size: -; V gene: TRBV15; J gene: TRBJ2-3; D gene: -
CDR3 DNA: TGTGCCAGCAGCTTGCTCGGGGGGCGGGCAGGGGAGACCCAGTACTTC; CDR3 protein: CASSLLGGRAGETQYF; clone size: -; V gene: TRBV5-4; J gene: TRBJ2-5; D gene: -
CDR3 DNA: TGTGCCAGCAGTCCAGGGGTTGGCCAGCCCCAGCATTTT; CDR3 protein: CASSPGVGQPQHF; clone size: -; V gene: TRBV2; J gene: TRBJ1-5; D gene: -
CDR3 DNA: TGTGCCAGCAGCCCGGGACAGGGTCTGACCAATGAGCAGTTCTTC; CDR3 protein: CASSPGQGLTNEQFF; clone size: -; V gene: TRBV11-3; J gene: TRBJ2-1; D gene: TRBD1
CDR3 DNA: TGTGCCAGCAGTCCTTCGGGTCCCAGTTCGCCCCAGCATTTT; CDR3 protein: CASSPSGPSSPQHF; clone size: -; V gene: TRBV28; J gene: TRBJ1-5; D gene: -
CDR3 DNA: TGTGCCTGGACTCCCAACAGGGTCCGGGAGACCCAGTACTTC; CDR3 protein: CAWTPNRVRETQYF; clone size: once; V gene: TRBV30; J gene: TRBJ2-5; D gene: -
CDR3 DNA: TGTGCCAGCAGCTCCGACAGGGGAGGAAACACCATATATTTT; CDR3 protein: CASSSDRGGNTIYF; clone size: -; V gene: TRBV7-3; J gene: TRBJ1-3; D gene: TRBD1
CDR3 DNA: TGTGCCAGCAGTTTGGATATCCCGGGACAGGGTAATGAAAAACTGTTTTTT; CDR3 protein: CASSLDIPGQGNEKLFF; clone size: -; V gene: TRBV28; J gene: TRBJ1-4; D gene: TRBD1
CDR3 DNA: TGTGCCAGCAGTTCGGGACTAGCTAATGAGCAGTTCTTC; CDR3 protein: CASSSGLANEQFF; clone size: -; V gene: TRBV7-2; J gene: TRBJ2-1; D gene: TRBD2
CDR3 DNA: TGTGCCAGCAGTCCCCTCAGGGTCGGATTGAACACTGAAGCTTTCTTT; CDR3 protein: CASSPLRVGLNTEAFF; clone size: -; V gene: TRBV6-6; J gene: TRBJ1-1; D gene: -
CDR3 DNA: TGCGCCAGCAGCCAAGACGAGCGGGAGGGCCCGTACGAGCAGTACTTC; CDR3 protein: CASSQDEREGPYEQYF; clone size: -; V gene: TRBV4-1; J gene: TRBJ2-7; D gene: TRBD2
CDR3 DNA: TGTGCCAGCAGCTTGGGGACAGGCCCCTATAATTCACCCCTCCACTTT; CDR3 protein: CASSLGTGPYNSPLHF; clone size: -; V gene: TRBV5-5; J gene: TRBJ1-6; D gene: TRBD1
CDR3 DNA: TGTGCCAGTAGTAGAGGTAGCCAGACTGAAGCTTTCTTT; CDR3 protein: CASSRGSQTEAFF; clone size: -; V gene: TRBV19; J gene: TRBJ1-1; D gene: -